What follows are 20 T cell receptor beta chains derived from one specimen sequenced in a study of somatic mutations in cytotoxic T cells in rheumatoid arthritis. The assay was immunoSEQ multiplex PCR, and TCRdb's table has in-frame clones only and misses some. The sample includes some 20,000 clones, over 80% of them seen just once. Source material: CD8+ T cells sorted from blood. These TCRs come from an adult with rheumatoid arthritis.

The chain carries TRBV5-6 and TRBJ1-1; tentatively, D is TRBD1 (5 bases). Germline CDR1 reads SGHDT; CDR2 reads YYEEEE. This CDR3 is 13 amino acids long. Between the trimmed V and J ends, which lost 3 bases and 6 bases, there was a span of 12 bases. Written as DNA, the CDR3 is TGTGCCAGCAGCTGGGGGGGTTCGCCTGAAGCTTTCTTT. Translating gives CASSWGGSPEAFF.

The chain recombines TRBV19 with TRBJ2-3; no clear D gene. CDR3 length equals 13 residues. Trimming left V 1 base short and J 4 bases short, with 6 bases between. Germline CDR1 LNHDA, CDR2 SQIVND (reference sequence). The CDR3 region is CASSIGNSDTQYF. DNA for the CDR3: TGTGCCAGTAGTATAGGGAACTCAGATACGCAGTATTTT. The whole variable domain, remainder taken from reference TRBV19 and TRBJ2-3, is DGGITQSPKYLFRKEGQNVTLSCEQNLNHDAMYWYRQDPGQGLRLIYYSQIVNDFQKGDIAEGYSVSREKKESFPLTVTSAQKNPTAFYLCASSIGNSDTQYFGPGTRLTVL.

The V call is TRBV13, the J call TRBJ1-5; D unclear. The V end was cut by 0 bases, the J end by 12 bases, with 9 bases between. This CDR3 is 12 amino acids long. The germline V gene has CDR1 PRHDT and CDR2 FYEKMQ (reference sequence). The CDR3 DNA reads TGTGCCAGCAGCTTAGGAGTTTCTAGCCAGCATTTT. It encodes CASSLGVSSQHF.

The V gene is TRBV7-9, the J gene TRBJ2-1, with 11 positions matching TRBD2. The CDR3 sequence is 16 residues long. From germline, CDR1 is SEHNR and CDR2 FQNEAQ (reference sequence). V shed 0 bases and J 7 bases; nucleotides not matched to a gene: 5. CDR3: CASSLASGRARNEQFF. CDR3 sequence (DNA): TGTGCCAGCAGCTTAGCTAGCGGGAGGGCCAGGAATGAGCAGTTCTTC.

V is TRBV11-3 and J is TRBJ2-3; weak D call: TRBD1 (6 bases). This CDR3 comprises 14 residues. Deletions cut 5 bases from V and 4 bases from J, with 13 bases between. Germline-derived CDR1 and CDR2 are SGHNT and YENEEA. The DNA for the CDR3 is TGTGCCAGCAGCAACAGGGATTGGGCAGATACGCAGTATTTT. It yields the protein CASSNRDWADTQYF. Full variable domain (missing parts from reference TRBV11-3 and TRBJ2-3): EAGVVQSPRYKIIEKKQPVAFWCNPISGHNTLYWYLQNLGQGPELLIRYENEEAVDDSQLPKDRFSAERLKGVDSTLKIQPAELGDSAVYLCASSNRDWADTQYFGPGTRLTVL.

This chain connects TRBV6-4 to TRBJ2-3; TRBD2 matches 7 bases. The CDR3 runs 14 residues. V lost 3 bases and J lost 4; bases outside the gene matches: 4. The germline V gene has CDR1 MRHNA and CDR2 SNTAGT. The CDR3 nucleotides are TGTGCCAGCAGTGAGCTGGCGGGGGCAGATACGCAGTATTTT. Its protein is CASSELAGADTQYF.

Written as DNA, the CDR3 is TGTGCCAGCAGTCCGGCCCTAGCGACCTCCTACAATGAGCAGTTCTTC. As protein: CASSPALATSYNEQFF. The rearrangement joins TRBV27 to TRBJ2-1, with a weak D call TRBD2 (6 bases). V lost 5 bases and J lost 0, with 14 bases in between. The V gene's germline CDR1 is MNHEY and CDR2 SMNVEV (reference sequence). This CDR3 is 16 amino acids long.

The V gene is TRBV18, the J gene TRBJ2-5; TRBD2 matches 9 bases. Per germline, CDR1 KGHSH and CDR2 LQKENI. This CDR3 spans 15 amino acids. Trimming took 3 bases from V and 5 from J; bases not matched to a gene: 7. The CDR3 nucleotides read TGTGCCAGCTCACCGGGACTAGCTTTGAGGGAGACCCAGTACTTC. It yields the protein CASSPGLALRETQYF. The entire variable domain, with the rest obtained from reference TRBV18 and TRBJ2-5, is as follows: NAGVMQNPRHLVRRRGQEARLRCSPMKGHSHVYWYRQLPEEGLKFMVYLQKENIIDESGMPKERFSAEFPKEGPSILRIQQVVRGDSAAYFCASSPGLALRETQYFGPGTRLLVL.

This chain joins TRBV9 and TRBJ2-5; D could derive from TRBD1 or TRBD2 (5 bases each). From germline, CDR1 is SGDLS and CDR2 YYNGEE. The CDR3 is 15 residues long. V was trimmed by 2 bases and J by 6 bases, leaving 17 bases between them. The CDR3 sequence: CASSVTPGSPKTQYF. In DNA form, the CDR3 reads TGTGCCAGCAGCGTCACCCCAGGGAGCCCCAAGACCCAGTACTTC.

The V call is TRBV7-9, the J call TRBJ1-1; D might be TRBD1 (6 bases). CDR1 is SEHNR, CDR2 FQNEAQ, per germline (reference sequence). The germline V and J ends were trimmed by 5 bases and 4 bases, with 11 bases remaining between them. The CDR3 loop spans 13 amino acids. Here the CDR3 reads CASSAGTPTEAFF. The CDR3, as DNA: TGTGCCAGCAGCGCGGGGACACCCACTGAAGCTTTCTTT.

This chain uses TRBV13 with TRBJ2-1; TRBD2 matches at 9 bases. J was trimmed by 5 bases and V by 7 bases; bases with no gene match: 12. The CDR3 runs to 16 residues. CDR1 is PRHDT and CDR2 is FYEKMQ in the germline V gene (reference sequence). As DNA, the CDR3 is TGTGCCAGCACCTTTTGGGGAGCTAGCGGGGACAATGAGCAGTTCTTC. This sequence encodes CASTFWGASGDNEQFF.

The chain recombines TRBV28 with TRBJ2-7, with 7 bases matching TRBD1. J lost 7 bases, V lost 6 bases, and 9 bases had no gene match. The V gene's germline CDR1 is MDHEN and CDR2 SYDVKM. CDR3 length: 13 amino acids. CDR3 bases: TGTGCCAGCAGGGAACAGGGGTGGTATGAGCAGTACTTC. Amino acids: CASREQGWYEQYF.

This clone was seen only a few times. The chain combines TRBV2 with TRBJ1-5; weak D call: TRBD1 (5 bases). V lost 8 bases to trimming and J lost 6 bases, with 11 bases between them. Germline loops: CDR1 SNHLY, CDR2 FYNNEI. The CDR3 is 12 amino acids. The CDR3 region is CASSGGAQPQHF. The CDR3, as DNA: TGTGCCAGCTCCGGAGGGGCTCAGCCCCAGCATTTT.

The gene calls are TRBV9 and TRBJ2-1; 9 bases map to TRBD1. This CDR3 has 15 amino acids. With V trimmed by 4 bases and J by 3 bases, 5 bases remained unmatched. Germline V gene lookup returns CDR1 SGDLS and CDR2 YYNGEE. This CDR3 is CASSSGTGHYNEQFF. The CDR3, as DNA: TGTGCCAGCAGCTCTGGGACAGGGCACTACAATGAGCAGTTCTTC.

This chain connects TRBV4-2 to TRBJ2-1; possible D gene TRBD2, 6 bases. The CDR3 length is 13 residues. Germline loops: CDR1 LGHNA, CDR2 YNFKEQ. The germline V and J ends were trimmed by 0 bases and 10 bases, with 10 bases remaining between them. CDR3 residues: CASSQEGGVEQFF. The CDR3 DNA reads TGTGCCAGCAGCCAAGAGGGCGGGGTCGAGCAGTTCTTC.

The V call is TRBV11-1, the J call TRBJ2-6, with D hard to call. The V and J ends lost 2 bases and 0 bases respectively, with 8 bases between them. Germline V gene sequence: CDR1 SGHAT, CDR2 FQDESV (reference sequence). The CDR3 covers 16 residues. CDR3 loop: CASSLNGVSGANVLTF. DNA of the CDR3: TGTGCCAGCAGCTTAAATGGTGTCTCTGGGGCCAACGTCCTGACTTTC.

The chain links TRBV7-6 to TRBJ2-5; the D is unclear. This CDR3 is built from 12 residues. Between the trimmed V and J ends, which lost 10 bases and 2 bases, there was a span of 11 bases. Germline-derived CDR1 and CDR2 are SGHVS and FNYEAQ. The CDR3 spells CATGWNQETQYF. The CDR3 region has the DNA TGTGCCACCGGATGGAATCAAGAGACCCAGTACTTC. The variable domain in full, completed from reference TRBV7-6 and TRBJ2-5, reads GAGVSQSPRYKVTKRGQDVALRCDPISGHVSLYWYRQALGQGPEFLTYFNYEAQQDKSGLPNDRFSAERPEGSISTLTIQRTEQRDSAMYRCATGWNQETQYFGPGTRLLVL.

J is TRBJ1-2 and V is TRBV19, with 7 bases matching TRBD1. Germline CDR1 reads LNHDA; CDR2 reads SQIVND (reference sequence). Unmatched junction bases numbered 11, after V lost 9 bases and J lost 4 bases. The CDR3 length is 14 residues. CDR3: CASKTGSRVYGYTF. The CDR3 bases are TGTGCCAGCAAGACAGGGAGTCGGGTCTATGGCTACACCTTC.

The CDR3 nucleotides are TGCGCCAGCAGCTTGGGCAGTCCAGGGAATGAGCAGTTCTTC. As protein: CASSLGSPGNEQFF. The V gene is TRBV5-1, the J gene TRBJ2-1, with D perhaps TRBD1 (5 bases). V lost 0 bases and J lost 7, with 11 bases in between. The CDR3 sequence is 14 residues long. Germline values: CDR1 SGHRS, CDR2 YFSETQ.

V gene TRBV27 combines with J gene TRBJ2-1; D is undetermined. V lost 8 bases to trimming and J lost 6 bases, with 8 bases between them. CDR1 MNHEY and CDR2 SMNVEV come from the germline V gene (reference sequence). CDR3 length equals 11 residues. For the CDR3, the DNA is TGTGCCAGCTCCCTCGGCAATGAGCAGTTCTTC. Amino acid sequence: CASSLGNEQFF.